Given below is one T cell receptor beta chain in context. The sample is drawn from a study of CD8 T cells in Susac syndrome. Healthy donors constituted the controls, which were matched for age and sex. Reverse transcription of roughly 0.5 to 1 ug RNA was performed with random hexamers. The authors amplified TCR beta CDR3 across 54 Vbeta and 13 Jbeta using immunoSEQ multiplex PCR. TCRdb re-called the immunoSEQ multiplex PCR reads through MiXCR, storing one row per CDR3 protein. The sample includes some 100,000 distinct CDR3 sequences, 92% of them seen just once. Germline lookup yields CDR1 SGHTA and CDR2 FQGNSA. The CDR3 is 15 amino acids. The junction had 7 bases not matched to a gene; V was cut back by 4 bases and J by 3 bases.

The sequence came from a human donor in good health. V usage is TRBV7-2 and J usage is TRBJ2-3, with 7 bases aligning to TRBD2. The sample comprised CD8+ T cells from PBMCs. The CDR3 protein is CASSSRTSGTDTQYF. The CDR3 region has the DNA TGTGCCAGCAGCTCACGGACTAGTGGAACAGATACGCAGTATTTT.